This entry lists 5 T cell receptor beta chains sequenced from one sample in a study of identical twins' blood T cells. TCRdb ran MiXCR on the 5' RACE reads and lists one entry per CDR3 protein. The data contain hundreds of thousands of distinct CDR3 sequences, about 28% of them singletons. What was sequenced was PBMCs. All receptors come from a woman between 18 and 55 years old in good health.

The V call is TRBV2, the J call TRBJ1-6; 8 positions match TRBD1. The germline CDR1 and CDR2 sequences are SNHLY and FYNNEI. The CDR3 consists of 16 residues. Trimming removed 1 base from V and 4 bases from J; junction bases left unmatched: 3. The CDR3 region has the DNA TGTGCCAGCAGTGAAGGGGGGACAGGTTATAATTCACCCCTCCACTTT. It yields the protein CASSEGGTGYNSPLHF.

The chain employs TRBV2 and TRBJ1-1; D ambiguous. V lost 6 bases to trimming and J lost 8 bases, with 13 bases between them. The germline CDR1 and CDR2 sequences are SNHLY and FYNNEI. This CDR3 is 12 amino acids long. Written as DNA, the CDR3 is TGTGCCAGCAGAGCCAGCCTTGGGGAAGCTTTCTTT. It translates to CASRASLGEAFF.

A remark on this clonotype: With a much larger clone just one base away, this may be a read error. The chain employs TRBV25-1 and TRBJ1-5; 8 positions match TRBD1. The CDR3 has 14 amino acids. CDR1 is MGHDK, CDR2 SYGVNS, per germline. The CDR3, as DNA: TGTGCCAGCAGTACGACAGGGGACAATCAGCCCCGGCATTTT. Protein product: CASSTTGDNQPRHF.

The V call is TRBV7-3, the J call TRBJ1-2; possibly TRBD1 for D (6 bases). Germline CDR1 reads SGHTA; CDR2 reads FQGTGA. V lost 1 base to trimming and J lost 4 bases, with 19 bases between them. This CDR3 is built from 17 residues. The CDR3 loop is CASSLNSVGGRGYGYTF. CDR3 DNA sequence: TGTGCCAGCAGCTTAAACTCTGTGGGGGGCAGGGGCTATGGCTACACCTTC.

This clonotype occurred a few times. The genes are TRBV12-3 or TRBV12-4 and TRBJ1-1, with 8 bases fitting TRBD1. The CDR3 contains 14 residues. The ends lost 5 bases at V and 1 base at J; junction bases unmatched: 3. CDR3 residues: CASSAGGRNTEAFF. CDR3 DNA sequence: TGTGCCAGCAGTGCAGGGGGCAGGAACACTGAAGCTTTCTTT.